A selection of T cell receptor beta chains follows, all from one sample in a study of blood T cell repertoires in COVID-19. Assay: immunoSEQ multiplex PCR; the TCRdb copy retains only in-frame clones and omits some. The sample lists 230,000 or so clones; approximately 84% were seen once. Sequencing was performed on PBMCs or T cells enriched from blood (not recorded which). The receptors here all came from a woman in her 50s who had been exposed to COVID-19. CDR3s leave out the opening cysteine and the closing phenylalanine or tryptophan. Fields, in order: D gene, clone size, J gene, V gene, CDR3 length, CDR3 protein. The D gene is left open where the match is weak. Clone sizes are given selectively: once, few, many, or a class where the clone is expanded.

>TRBD2|NA|TRBJ2-1|TRBV2|11
ASRSGLEAEQF
>NA|NA|TRBJ2-1|TRBV29-1|11
SVPGEHTQSRF
>NA|few|TRBJ1-3|TRBV29-1|12
SAITGLSGNTIY
>TRBD1|NA|TRBJ2-5|TRBV6-5|12
ASNWGQRLETQY
>TRBD1|NA|TRBJ1-5|TRBV5-8|14
ASSDGQGIFNQPQH
>NA|NA|TRBJ2-2|TRBV27|11
ASSYGLGGELF
>NA|NA|TRBJ2-7|TRBV6-1|10
ASSEQGNEQY
>NA|NA|TRBJ1-2|TRBV20-1|9
TTRRQYGYT
>NA|NA|TRBJ2-3|TRBV6-1|12
ASSEDRARLTQY
>TRBD2|NA|TRBJ2-3|TRBV24-1|14
ATGTSGGLITDTQY
>TRBD1|NA|TRBJ2-7|TRBV2|12
ASRPQGPSYEQY
>TRBD2|once|TRBJ2-1|TRBV3-1/TRBV3-2|12
ASTLASGDPEQF
>TRBD1|NA|TRBJ2-7|TRBV30|9
AWSVRDRVN
>TRBD2|once|TRBJ2-7|TRBV10-2|14
ASSPTGTSGTGEQY
>TRBD2|once|TRBJ2-7|TRBV27|13
ASSPGLAATYEQY
>NA|NA|TRBJ1-2|TRBV14|11
ASSLDSYYGYT
>TRBD1|NA|TRBJ1-2|TRBV6-4|13
ASSDGPAGGDGYT
>NA|NA|TRBJ1-1|TRBV19|12
ASSMRRGNTEAF
>TRBD1|NA|TRBJ1-2|TRBV24-1|11
ATSRTGYYGYT
>TRBD1|NA|TRBJ2-2|TRBV5-1|13
ASSYDPTGTGELF
>TRBD1|NA|TRBJ1-1|TRBV18|12
ASSLTGGNTEAF
>TRBD1|NA|TRBJ2-3|TRBV5-4|14
ASSFARQGRGHTQY
>NA|NA|TRBJ2-2|TRBV12-1|21
ASSFVGGFTEDRGIANTGELF
>TRBD1|NA|TRBJ1-2|TRBV5-1|13
ASSPGQGTNYGYT
>TRBD1|NA|TRBJ1-6|TRBV5-6|13
ASSLVKGASSPLH
>TRBD1|NA|TRBJ1-3|TRBV15|12
ATSRDRSGNTIY
>NA|NA|TRBJ1-5|TRBV5-5|15
ASSPGVGGNYNQPQH
>NA|NA|TRBJ2-2|TRBV28|11
ASSLVSAGELF
>NA|NA|TRBJ2-6|TRBV10-3|14
AISGGGGSGANVLT
>TRBD1|NA|TRBJ2-3|TRBV7-2|12
ASSSGQGVDTQY
>TRBD2|NA|TRBJ2-5|TRBV7-2|11
ASRPSGGETQY
>NA|NA|TRBJ1-2|TRBV2|12
ASSERTANYGYT
>TRBD1|NA|TRBJ1-1|TRBV19|11
ASSWTGNTEAF
>NA|NA|TRBJ1-6|TRBV5-1|15
ASSLDSRGLADSPLH
>TRBD2|NA|TRBJ2-5|TRBV5-1|13
ASSVTSGGAKTQY
>TRBD1|NA|TRBJ1-3|TRBV15|14
ATSREQGNAGNTIY
>NA|NA|TRBJ1-5|TRBV15|13
ATSPRTLSNQPQH